Included here is one T cell receptor (beta chain) sequence, with context. Its antigen is currently unknown. This entry is derived from a study of PD-L1 blockade in urothelial cancer. Study as a whole: Researchers looked at the blood 3 weeks (second dose) and 6 weeks after treatment began. The study's findings and limits: Lower pretreatment blood TCR clonality, under the median, predicted better survival, researchers reported. It was durable-benefit patients whose tumor-associated blood clones expanded more at 3 weeks.

Time point reported: peripheral blood 6 weeks after treatment start. Patient disease was locally advanced or metastatic urothelial carcinoma. Trimming stripped 5 bases from V and 3 bases from J, with 16 bases between. Germline CDR1 reads SGHVS; CDR2 reads FNYEAQ. This CDR3 spans 15 amino acids. Libraries were prepared by immunoSEQ multiplex PCR; TCRdb keeps only in-frame clonotypes and omits some of them. The sample has 25,000 to 35,000 clones; roughly 84% are singletons. This receptor was identified in a man between 65 and 85 years old with urothelial cancer. The rearrangement links TRBV7-6 to TRBJ2-5, with D possibly being TRBD2 (6 bases). The specimen was PBMCs, collected around atezolizumab (anti-PD-L1) treatment. The CDR3 reads CASSQISGFKETQYF. CDR3 nucleotide sequence: TGTGCCAGCAGCCAAATTAGCGGCTTCAAAGAGACCCAGTACTTC.